This TCR beta chain was profiled in a study of blood T cell repertoires in COVID-19 (dated by TCRdb to 2020 to 2021). With regard to the full study: Samples from collaborators originated in the United States, Italy and Spain and spanned both the acute and convalescent phases of COVID-19. Where HLA class I and class II types were available, the types were taken from metadata supplied by the sample provider, not from assay-based typing. Samples were obtained from the ongoing ImmuneRACE study (first 160 participants) and from over a thousand subjects provided by 6 global collaborators. A freely available public database, intended as a resource for researchers studying the immune response to SARS-CoV-2, is where the repertoires were released. Deeply sampled blood TCRbeta repertoires from subjects exposed to, actively infected with, or recovered from COVID-19 were included in the dataset. The prospective study material was composed of cDNA or gDNA derived from T cells, B-cell-depleted T cells, or PBMCs. Nearly every sample came with metadata listing a de-identified subject ID, COVID-19 status, age in years and sex. Study-wide findings and limitations: The amount of clinical and demographic metadata varied by source and participant and was provided uncurated.

The germline V gene gives CDR1 as SGDLS and CDR2 as YYNGEE. From the cysteine through the phenylalanine, the CDR3 covers 15 amino acids. Here the CDR3 DNA is all that survives: 45 bases in frame from base 1. V is pruned by 3 bases and J by 3 bases, leaving 2 bases of the junction without a gene match. TCRbeta CDR3 regions were amplified from genomic DNA by means of the immunoSEQ Assay, a bias-controlled multiplex PCR. For the original study's pipeline: Within the assay, amplification of reference gene primers was used to estimate how many nucleated cells each sample contained. Sequence reads were collapsed and filtered to measure the absolute abundance of every unique TCRbeta CDR3 rearrangement. For each sample, productive Simpson clonality was calculated as the square root of Simpson's diversity index across productive rearrangements. Sourced from immuneACCESS, this table was stored by TCRdb with only in-frame sequences that have V and J called. A share of the clones is absent; for the studies checked, an unresolved V gene accounts for under half, and the remainder has no known explanation. Clone size and V and J calls were adopted from that table, with D and trimming inferred from the DNA. This sample holds about 200,000 clones; 80% to 90% were observed only once. Together, the top ten hold about 12% of the sample.

The table lists this clone with a count of one. Its antigen target is currently unknown. Base qualities were left out, and no much larger clone turns up one base away. Collaborating institutions collected whole blood in K2EDTA tubes following their own protocols. Collaborator samples were shipped for TCRbeta analysis as frozen whole blood, isolated PBMCs, or DNA extracted from either sample type. Sequenced material: peripheral blood. The chain links TRBV9 with TRBJ2-1, with 11 central nucleotides matching TRBD2. The sequence derives from a human donor in a cohort sampled during active COVID-19. The CDR3 sequence is CASSDLAGGYNEQFF. The DNA sequence is TGTGCCAGCAGCGATCTAGCGGGAGGCTACAATGAGCAGTTCTTC.